These T cell receptor beta chains were read from a single sample in a study of a mutant IDH1 vaccine in newly diagnosed glioma. Clones were read by immunoSEQ multiplex PCR, and TCRdb kept only the in-frame ones, dropping some. This table holds around 40,000 clones, approximately 84% found once. Their antigen targets remain unknown. Source: PBMCs, taken from a glioma patient whose treatment included an IDH1 peptide vaccine. The receptors stem from a young woman with glioma. Some clones in this sample may be carry-over from other donors' samples. The CDR3 runs from the conserved cysteine through the conserved F or W. The D gene is left open where the match is weak. Only some rows state a clone size, as once, few, many or a class for expanded clones.

V gene	clone size	D gene	J gene	CDR3 DNA	CDR3 protein
TRBV30	-	-	TRBJ1-2	TGTGCCTGGAGTGTACCGGATTGGCCCGGTAACTATGGCTACACCTTC	CAWSVPDWPGNYGYTF
TRBV5-4	-	-	TRBJ1-2	TGTGCCAGCAGCTTGGGGGGCAGGGAACGGGCGAACTATGGCTACACCTTC	CASSLGGRERANYGYTF
TRBV5-6	-	-	TRBJ1-2	TGTGCCAGCAGCTTGGGCCGCAGGGCCGACTATGGCTACACCTTC	CASSLGRRADYGYTF
TRBV11-1	-	TRBD1	TRBJ2-5	TGTGCCAGCAGCTCAACAAAAGGGACAGATCAAGAGACCCAGTACTTC	CASSSTKGTDQETQYF
TRBV2	-	-	TRBJ2-7	TGTGCCAGCAGTGAACAGACGACCGCCTACGAGCAGTACTTC	CASSEQTTAYEQYF
TRBV5-1	-	-	TRBJ1-1	TGCGCCAGCAGTTCCACGAGGGTCGCGAACACTGAAGCTTTCTTT	CASSSTRVANTEAFF
TRBV4-1	-	-	TRBJ1-1	TGCGCCAGCAGCCAAGAAGAGTCAGGGACCAGGGGAGCTTTCTTT	CASSQEESGTRGAFF
TRBV20-1	-	-	TRBJ1-1	TGCAGTGCTAGAGTAGGGGCTGAAGCTTTCTTT	CSARVGAEAFF
TRBV19	-	-	TRBJ2-7	TGTGCCAGTAGTGTACGGGGGGCCGAGCAGTACTTC	CASSVRGAEQYF
TRBV9	-	TRBD2	TRBJ2-2	TGTGCCAGCAGCGTAAAGGGCGGGGGTCCCGGGGAGCTGTTTTTT	CASSVKGGGPGELFF
TRBV6-4	-	-	TRBJ2-5	TGTGCCAGCCCACTAGTCCCCTTACTCCAAGAGACCCAGTACTTC	CASPLVPLLQETQYF
TRBV19	once	-	TRBJ1-1	TGTGCCAGTCGAGATGGGGACACTGAAGCTTTCTTT	CASRDGDTEAFF
TRBV7-9	-	TRBD1	TRBJ2-6	TGTGCCAGCAGCTTAGCCCACGGGACAGGGGACTCTGGGGCCAACGTCCTGACTTTC	CASSLAHGTGDSGANVLTF
TRBV19	once	-	TRBJ1-5	TGTGCCAGTAAGTGGACCAGCAATCAGCCCCAGCATTTT	CASKWTSNQPQHF
TRBV12-5	-	TRBD2	TRBJ2-5	TGTGCTAGTGGTTTGGCTGGGGGGGGGCAAGAGACCCAGTACTTC	CASGLAGGGQETQYF
TRBV7-9	-	TRBD2	TRBJ2-5	TGTGCCAGCAGCCAAGTGGGGGGGAAAGAGACCCAGTACTTC	CASSQVGGKETQYF
TRBV6-1	-	-	TRBJ2-2	TGTGCCAGCAGTCCTATTGGACATAACACCGGGGAGCTGTTTTTT	CASSPIGHNTGELFF
TRBV5-1	-	-	TRBJ2-3	TGCGCCAGCAGCTTTACCATCAGCACAGATACGCAGTATTTT	CASSFTISTDTQYF
TRBV25-1	-	-	TRBJ2-7	TGTGCCAGCAGTCCCCCAAGGACGGTGAGCTCCTACGAGCAGTACTTC	CASSPPRTVSSYEQYF
TRBV4-1	-	-	TRBJ1-2	TGCGCCAGCAGCCCCGACCCGGGAAGGGCTAACTATGGCTACACCTTC	CASSPDPGRANYGYTF
TRBV29-1	-	TRBD2	TRBJ2-1	TGCAGCGTTTCCTTTGCGGGAGGGAACTATGAGCAGTTCTTC	CSVSFAGGNYEQFF
TRBV25-1	-	TRBD2	TRBJ2-6	TGTGCCAGCAGTGAACCGGGGGGCTCTGGGGCCAACGTCCTGACTTTC	CASSEPGGSGANVLTF
TRBV19	once	TRBD1	TRBJ2-7	TGTGCCAGTACCGCGGGACAGGGGTTGTACTCCGAGCAGTACTTC	CASTAGQGLYSEQYF
TRBV6-5	-	-	TRBJ2-5	TGTGCCAGCAGTTTAGGGGGGGCAAGGGAGACCCAGTACTTC	CASSLGGARETQYF
TRBV2	-	TRBD1	TRBJ1-2	TGTGCCAGCATTCAGGGGGCCGAGGGCTACACCTTC	CASIQGAEGYTF
TRBV4-2	-	TRBD2	TRBJ2-3	TGTGCCAGCAGCCAAGATATCACTAGCGGGCAGGCCGCAGATACGCAGTATTTT	CASSQDITSGQAADTQYF
TRBV5-4	-	-	TRBJ2-2	TGTGCCAGCAGCTTGGGAGTAGCCTCAAGCACCGGGGAGCTGTTTTTT	CASSLGVASSTGELFF
TRBV2	few	-	TRBJ1-1	TGTGCCATCCCCGCAGGGGTGAACACTGAAGCTTTCTTT	CAIPAGVNTEAFF
TRBV19	-	-	TRBJ1-3	TGTGCCAGTAGTAAACGGGACGGATCAAACACCATATATTTT	CASSKRDGSNTIYF
TRBV15	-	-	TRBJ1-1	TGTGCCACCAGCAGAGGGAGAGGCCCTATAGCTGAAGCTTTCTTT	CATSRGRGPIAEAFF
TRBV6-1	-	-	TRBJ1-1	TGTGCCAGCATCCGACCTGGAGGGAACACTGAAGCTTTCTTT	CASIRPGGNTEAFF
TRBV5-1	-	-	TRBJ2-5	TGCGCCAGCGGATTGGGCGCGGGCGGAGAGACCCAGTACTTC	CASGLGAGGETQYF
TRBV4-3	-	-	TRBJ2-7	TGCGCCAGCAGCCAAGAGAGGACGGGGAGGTACGAGCAGTACTTC	CASSQERTGRYEQYF
TRBV5-4	-	TRBD2	TRBJ2-5	TGTGCCAGCAGTAGGACTAGCGGTCAAGAGACCCAGTACTTC	CASSRTSGQETQYF
TRBV11-2	once	-	TRBJ1-2	TGTGCCAGCAGCTTAAGGTTAGGTGGAGGGTCTAACTATGGCTACACCTTC	CASSLRLGGGSNYGYTF
TRBV5-1	-	-	TRBJ2-7	TGCGCCAGCAGCTTGGGGAACGAGCAGTACTTC	CASSLGNEQYF
TRBV5-4	-	-	TRBJ2-2	TGTGCCAGCAGCTTGGTAAAGGGCCGTAGCACCGGGGAGCTGTTTTTT	CASSLVKGRSTGELFF
TRBV29-1	-	-	TRBJ1-2	TGCAGCGTTGTATCGGGGGGGAGATATGGCTACACCTTC	CSVVSGGRYGYTF
TRBV25-1	-	-	TRBJ2-7	TGTGCCAGCAGTGCCCCAGGCACCTACGAGCAGTACTTC	CASSAPGTYEQYF
TRBV7-9	-	-	TRBJ1-1	TGTGCCAGCAGCTTTTCGGGGGATGAAGCTTTCTTT	CASSFSGDEAFF
TRBV29-1	once	-	TRBJ2-1	TGCAGCGCCTCAGGAGGGGGCAATGAGCAGTTCTTC	CSASGGGNEQFF
TRBV6-1	-	-	TRBJ2-7	TGTGCCAGCAGTGATCAGGGCTTTGAGTACGAGCAGTACTTC	CASSDQGFEYEQYF
TRBV28	-	-	TRBJ2-7	TGTGCCAGCAGCCGGAATTGGGGGGACGGGGAGCAGTACTTC	CASSRNWGDGEQYF
TRBV19	once	TRBD1	TRBJ2-6	TGTGCCAGTAGCAGGACAGGGCCCCTCTCTGGGGCCAACGTCCTGACTTTC	CASSRTGPLSGANVLTF
TRBV19	-	TRBD2	TRBJ2-3	TGTGCCAGTAGTATATCCCGGACTAGCGGGGGGGCTAGCACAGATACGCAGTATTTT	CASSISRTSGGASTDTQYF
TRBV5-1	-	-	TRBJ1-5	TGCGCCAGCAGCTTGGGGGGCCAAGAGCCCCAGCATTTT	CASSLGGQEPQHF
TRBV7-3	-	TRBD2	TRBJ2-1	TGTGCCAGCAGCTTTGGGATAGAGGCGGGGGGCCTCAATGAGCAGTTCTTC	CASSFGIEAGGLNEQFF
TRBV6-5	-	-	TRBJ2-6	TGTGCCAGCAGTCCCTTTCTCTCTGGGGCCAACGTCCTGACTTTC	CASSPFLSGANVLTF
TRBV6-6	-	-	TRBJ2-2	TGTGCCAGCAGTCACGGGGTGATCGCCGGGGAGCTGTTTTTT	CASSHGVIAGELFF
TRBV6-5	-	-	TRBJ1-5	TGTGCCAGCAGTTACGGAACAAATCAGCCCCAGCATTTT	CASSYGTNQPQHF
TRBV6-5	-	-	TRBJ1-2	TGTGCCAGCAGCAACGGGGGTGGCTACACCTTC	CASSNGGGYTF
TRBV18	-	-	TRBJ2-3	TGTGCCAGCTCACCCAGGGGAACTAGCACAGATACGCAGTATTTT	CASSPRGTSTDTQYF
TRBV7-3	-	-	TRBJ2-5	TGTGCCAGCAGTCCTGGGTTTAGGGAGACCCAGTACTTC	CASSPGFRETQYF
TRBV5-1	-	-	TRBJ2-7	TGCGCCAGCAGCGCCCTCCCAGGCTACGAGCAGTACTTC	CASSALPGYEQYF
TRBV27	-	TRBD1	TRBJ2-7	TGTGCCAGCAGAACCGGGACAGGGGGCTCCGAGCAGTACTTC	CASRTGTGGSEQYF
TRBV30	-	TRBD1	TRBJ2-7	TGTGCCTGGAAGGGCGGACAGGGGACTCACCCGCAGTACTTC	CAWKGGQGTHPQYF
TRBV7-2	once	TRBD1	TRBJ1-6	TGTGCCAGCAGCGCCCGACAGGGTAATTCACCCCTCCACTTT	CASSARQGNSPLHF
TRBV6-4	-	-	TRBJ1-2	TGTGCCAGCAGTGACGAAGGGCAGGGATCAAGTGGCTACACCTTC	CASSDEGQGSSGYTF
TRBV11-3	-	-	TRBJ1-4	TGTGCCAGCAGCCCGAGGGGTGAAAAACTGTTTTTT	CASSPRGEKLFF